A single sample gave rise to the 8 T cell receptor beta chains below, sequenced in a study of blood T cell repertoires in COVID-19. Sequencing used immunoSEQ multiplex PCR; TCRdb keeps in-frame clones, though not all of them. The sample lists around 63,000 clones, about 90% occurring once. The material sequenced was peripheral blood. These receptors came from a woman aged 80 or over with active COVID-19.

The chain carries TRBV28 and TRBJ1-4; D is possibly TRBD1 (5 bases). The V and J ends lost 4 bases and 0 bases respectively, with 6 bases between them. Germline V gene lookup returns CDR1 MDHEN and CDR2 SYDVKM. CDR3 length equals 14 residues. CDR3 residues: CASSSTATNEKLFF. The CDR3 nucleotides read TGTGCCAGCAGTTCGACAGCAACTAATGAAAAACTGTTTTTT.

The chain recombines TRBV28 with TRBJ2-3; 8 nucleotides agree with TRBD2. The V gene's germline CDR1 is MDHEN and CDR2 SYDVKM. The CDR3 covers 16 residues. After removal of 4 bases from V and 0 bases from J, the junction contained 6 bases not matched to a gene. CDR3 sequence: CASSSSSGSSTDTQYF. The CDR3 DNA reads TGTGCCAGCAGTTCCTCTAGCGGGTCTAGCACAGATACGCAGTATTTT.

The sample holds one count of this clone. This chain joins TRBV7-3 and TRBJ2-2; D is undetermined. The CDR3 has 17 amino acids. Germline-derived CDR1 and CDR2 are SGHTA and FQGTGA. The V and J ends lost 2 bases and 1 base respectively, with 14 bases between them. The CDR3 DNA is TGTGCCAGCAGCTTAGAGATTAGCTCCCTGAACACCGGGGAGCTGTTTTTT. Residues: CASSLEISSLNTGELFF.

The V call is TRBV28, the J call TRBJ1-1; 9 positions match TRBD1. The CDR3 loop spans 14 amino acids. Germline CDR1 reads MDHEN; CDR2 reads SYDVKM. With V trimmed by 6 bases and J by 6 bases, 8 bases remained unmatched. The CDR3 reads CASSAGQGSAEAFF. In DNA form, the CDR3 reads TGTGCCAGCAGCGCGGGACAGGGAAGCGCTGAAGCTTTCTTT.

The V and J genes are TRBV6-2 or TRBV6-3 and TRBJ2-5; 9 nucleotides agree with TRBD2. The germline V gene has CDR1 MNHEY and CDR2 SVGEGT. The CDR3 has 16 amino acids. Trimming at V came to 2 bases and at J to 1 base, leaving 5 bases not matched to a gene. The CDR3 DNA follows: TGTGCCAGCAGTTACCCTCGGACTAGCGCCCAAGAGACCCAGTACTTC. Translation: CASSYPRTSAQETQYF.

This clone was observed a single time. CDR3 sequence: CSVEGQGGQPQHF. In DNA, the CDR3 is TGCAGCGTTGAGGGACAGGGCGGACAGCCCCAGCATTTT. This chain connects TRBV29-1 to TRBJ1-5; 9 bases match TRBD1. V lost 3 bases and J lost 7; bases outside the gene matches: 4. Germline CDR1 SQVTM, CDR2 ANQGSEA. The length of the CDR3 is 13 residues.

J is TRBJ1-2 and V is TRBV6-5, with TRBD1 identical over 8 bases. CDR3 length: 13 residues. Trimming at V came to 6 bases and at J to 8 bases, leaving 8 bases not matched to a gene. The germline CDR1 and CDR2 sequences are MNHEY and SVGAGI. The CDR3 is CASRRDRLIGYTF. The CDR3 bases are TGTGCCAGCAGGCGGGACAGGCTAATAGGCTACACCTTC.

The chain joins TRBV24-1 to TRBJ2-1; no clear D gene. The V and J ends lost 3 bases and 4 bases respectively, with 6 bases between them. The CDR3 spans 13 residues. The germline V gene encodes CDR1 KGHDR and CDR2 SFDVKD. The CDR3 DNA reads as TGTGCCACCAGTGATCCCGGGTACAATGAGCAGTTCTTC. This translates into CATSDPGYNEQFF.